Included here is one TCR beta chain sequence, with context. The data belong to a study of control samples from healthy donors and cancer patients. Trimming shortened V by 2 bases and J by 4 bases, and 8 bases separated the two germline ends. Germline V gives CDR1 MGHDK, CDR2 SYGVNS. CDR3 length: 14 residues. TCRdb's table, derived via immunoSEQ multiplex PCR, lists solely in-frame clones and lacks some. The sample records about 150,000 clones, approximately 94% being singletons. The chain links TRBV25-1 to TRBJ2-2, with unresolved D. The TCR comes from a man aged 40-55 years in good health. Sequenced material: blood. The CDR3 region is CASSEGAPTGELFF. The CDR3 DNA is TGTGCCAGCAGTGAAGGTGCGCCCACCGGGGAGCTGTTTTTT.